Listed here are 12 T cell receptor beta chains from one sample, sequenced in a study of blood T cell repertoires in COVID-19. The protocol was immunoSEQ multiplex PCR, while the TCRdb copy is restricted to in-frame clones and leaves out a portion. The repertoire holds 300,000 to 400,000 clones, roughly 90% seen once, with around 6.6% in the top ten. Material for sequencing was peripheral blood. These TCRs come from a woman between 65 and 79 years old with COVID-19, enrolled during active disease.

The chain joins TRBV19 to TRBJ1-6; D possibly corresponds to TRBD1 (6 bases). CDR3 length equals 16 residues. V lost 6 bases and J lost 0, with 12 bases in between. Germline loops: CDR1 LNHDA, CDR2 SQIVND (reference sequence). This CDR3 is CASSTDRSSYNSPLHF. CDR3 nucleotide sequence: TGTGCCAGTAGCACAGACAGGAGCTCCTATAATTCACCCCTCCACTTT.

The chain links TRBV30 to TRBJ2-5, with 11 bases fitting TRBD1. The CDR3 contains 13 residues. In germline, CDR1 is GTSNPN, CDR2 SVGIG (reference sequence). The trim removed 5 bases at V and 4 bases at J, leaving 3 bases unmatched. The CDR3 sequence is CAWGQGAGETQYF. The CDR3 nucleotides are TGTGCCTGGGGACAGGGGGCGGGAGAGACCCAGTACTTC.

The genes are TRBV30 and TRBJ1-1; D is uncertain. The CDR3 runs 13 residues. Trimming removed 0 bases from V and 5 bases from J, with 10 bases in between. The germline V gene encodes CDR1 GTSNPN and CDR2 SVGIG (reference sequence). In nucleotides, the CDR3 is TGTGCCTGGAGTGTACGGCCGGGGACTGAAGCTTTCTTT. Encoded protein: CAWSVRPGTEAFF.

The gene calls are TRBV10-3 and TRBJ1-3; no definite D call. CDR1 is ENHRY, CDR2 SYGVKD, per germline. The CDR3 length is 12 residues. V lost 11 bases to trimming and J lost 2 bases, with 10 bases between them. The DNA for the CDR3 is TGTGCCGCCGGGAGCCCTGGAAACACCATATATTTT. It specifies CAAGSPGNTIYF.

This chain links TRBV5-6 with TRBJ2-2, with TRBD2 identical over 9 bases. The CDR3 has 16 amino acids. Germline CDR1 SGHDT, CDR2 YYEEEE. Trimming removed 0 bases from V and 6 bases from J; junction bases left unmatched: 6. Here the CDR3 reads CASSLEAGGYAGELFF. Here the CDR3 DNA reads TGTGCCAGCAGCTTGGAAGCGGGGGGCTATGCCGGGGAGCTGTTTTTT.

The CDR3 loop is CASSLTSGTYEQYF. The CDR3 nucleotides read TGTGCCAGCAGCCTGACTAGCGGAACCTACGAGCAGTACTTC. The chain employs TRBV4-2 and TRBJ2-7; 9 bases align to TRBD2. The CDR3 loop spans 14 amino acids. Germline CDR1 LGHNA, CDR2 YNFKEQ. V was pared by 4 bases and J by 2 bases, with 3 bases of the junction left unmatched.

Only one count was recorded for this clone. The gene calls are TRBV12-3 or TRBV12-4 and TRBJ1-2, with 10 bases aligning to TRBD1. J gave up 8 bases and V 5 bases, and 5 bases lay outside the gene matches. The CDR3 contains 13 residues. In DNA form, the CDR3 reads TGTGCCAGCAGTCAGGGACAGGGGTTAGGCTACACCTTC. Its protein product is CASSQGQGLGYTF.

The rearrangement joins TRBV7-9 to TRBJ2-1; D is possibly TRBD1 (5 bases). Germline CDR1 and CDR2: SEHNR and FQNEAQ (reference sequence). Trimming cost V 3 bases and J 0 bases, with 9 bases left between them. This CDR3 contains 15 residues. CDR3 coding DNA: TGTGCCAGCAGCTTGGACATGAGCTCCTACAATGAGCAGTTCTTC. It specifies CASSLDMSSYNEQFF.

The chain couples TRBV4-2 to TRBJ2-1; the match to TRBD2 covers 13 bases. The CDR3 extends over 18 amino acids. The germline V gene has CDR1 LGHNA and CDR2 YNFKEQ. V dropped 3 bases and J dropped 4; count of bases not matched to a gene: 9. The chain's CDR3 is CASSQQLAGGWDYNEQFF. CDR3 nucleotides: TGTGCCAGCAGCCAGCAACTAGCGGGGGGGTGGGATTACAATGAGCAGTTCTTC.

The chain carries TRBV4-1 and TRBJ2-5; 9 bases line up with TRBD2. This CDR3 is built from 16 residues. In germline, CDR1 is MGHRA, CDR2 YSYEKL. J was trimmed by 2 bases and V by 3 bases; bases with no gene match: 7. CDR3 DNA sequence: TGCGCCAGCAGCCACTCGAGCGGGGGGATACAAGAGACCCAGTACTTC. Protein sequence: CASSHSSGGIQETQYF.

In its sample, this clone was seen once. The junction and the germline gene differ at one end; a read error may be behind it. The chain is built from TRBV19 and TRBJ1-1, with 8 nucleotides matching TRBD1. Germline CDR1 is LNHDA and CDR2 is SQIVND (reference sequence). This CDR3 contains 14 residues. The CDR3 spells CASSGGTLNTEAFF. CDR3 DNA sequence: TGTGCCAGCTCAGGGGGCACCTTGAATACTGAAGCTTTCTTT.

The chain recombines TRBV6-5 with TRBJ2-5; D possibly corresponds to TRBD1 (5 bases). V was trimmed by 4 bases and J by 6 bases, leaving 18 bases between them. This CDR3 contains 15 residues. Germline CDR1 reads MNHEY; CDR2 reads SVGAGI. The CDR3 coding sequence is TGTGCCAGCAGTTCTACATTTGGGGCCTTCCAGACCCAGTACTTC. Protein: CASSSTFGAFQTQYF.